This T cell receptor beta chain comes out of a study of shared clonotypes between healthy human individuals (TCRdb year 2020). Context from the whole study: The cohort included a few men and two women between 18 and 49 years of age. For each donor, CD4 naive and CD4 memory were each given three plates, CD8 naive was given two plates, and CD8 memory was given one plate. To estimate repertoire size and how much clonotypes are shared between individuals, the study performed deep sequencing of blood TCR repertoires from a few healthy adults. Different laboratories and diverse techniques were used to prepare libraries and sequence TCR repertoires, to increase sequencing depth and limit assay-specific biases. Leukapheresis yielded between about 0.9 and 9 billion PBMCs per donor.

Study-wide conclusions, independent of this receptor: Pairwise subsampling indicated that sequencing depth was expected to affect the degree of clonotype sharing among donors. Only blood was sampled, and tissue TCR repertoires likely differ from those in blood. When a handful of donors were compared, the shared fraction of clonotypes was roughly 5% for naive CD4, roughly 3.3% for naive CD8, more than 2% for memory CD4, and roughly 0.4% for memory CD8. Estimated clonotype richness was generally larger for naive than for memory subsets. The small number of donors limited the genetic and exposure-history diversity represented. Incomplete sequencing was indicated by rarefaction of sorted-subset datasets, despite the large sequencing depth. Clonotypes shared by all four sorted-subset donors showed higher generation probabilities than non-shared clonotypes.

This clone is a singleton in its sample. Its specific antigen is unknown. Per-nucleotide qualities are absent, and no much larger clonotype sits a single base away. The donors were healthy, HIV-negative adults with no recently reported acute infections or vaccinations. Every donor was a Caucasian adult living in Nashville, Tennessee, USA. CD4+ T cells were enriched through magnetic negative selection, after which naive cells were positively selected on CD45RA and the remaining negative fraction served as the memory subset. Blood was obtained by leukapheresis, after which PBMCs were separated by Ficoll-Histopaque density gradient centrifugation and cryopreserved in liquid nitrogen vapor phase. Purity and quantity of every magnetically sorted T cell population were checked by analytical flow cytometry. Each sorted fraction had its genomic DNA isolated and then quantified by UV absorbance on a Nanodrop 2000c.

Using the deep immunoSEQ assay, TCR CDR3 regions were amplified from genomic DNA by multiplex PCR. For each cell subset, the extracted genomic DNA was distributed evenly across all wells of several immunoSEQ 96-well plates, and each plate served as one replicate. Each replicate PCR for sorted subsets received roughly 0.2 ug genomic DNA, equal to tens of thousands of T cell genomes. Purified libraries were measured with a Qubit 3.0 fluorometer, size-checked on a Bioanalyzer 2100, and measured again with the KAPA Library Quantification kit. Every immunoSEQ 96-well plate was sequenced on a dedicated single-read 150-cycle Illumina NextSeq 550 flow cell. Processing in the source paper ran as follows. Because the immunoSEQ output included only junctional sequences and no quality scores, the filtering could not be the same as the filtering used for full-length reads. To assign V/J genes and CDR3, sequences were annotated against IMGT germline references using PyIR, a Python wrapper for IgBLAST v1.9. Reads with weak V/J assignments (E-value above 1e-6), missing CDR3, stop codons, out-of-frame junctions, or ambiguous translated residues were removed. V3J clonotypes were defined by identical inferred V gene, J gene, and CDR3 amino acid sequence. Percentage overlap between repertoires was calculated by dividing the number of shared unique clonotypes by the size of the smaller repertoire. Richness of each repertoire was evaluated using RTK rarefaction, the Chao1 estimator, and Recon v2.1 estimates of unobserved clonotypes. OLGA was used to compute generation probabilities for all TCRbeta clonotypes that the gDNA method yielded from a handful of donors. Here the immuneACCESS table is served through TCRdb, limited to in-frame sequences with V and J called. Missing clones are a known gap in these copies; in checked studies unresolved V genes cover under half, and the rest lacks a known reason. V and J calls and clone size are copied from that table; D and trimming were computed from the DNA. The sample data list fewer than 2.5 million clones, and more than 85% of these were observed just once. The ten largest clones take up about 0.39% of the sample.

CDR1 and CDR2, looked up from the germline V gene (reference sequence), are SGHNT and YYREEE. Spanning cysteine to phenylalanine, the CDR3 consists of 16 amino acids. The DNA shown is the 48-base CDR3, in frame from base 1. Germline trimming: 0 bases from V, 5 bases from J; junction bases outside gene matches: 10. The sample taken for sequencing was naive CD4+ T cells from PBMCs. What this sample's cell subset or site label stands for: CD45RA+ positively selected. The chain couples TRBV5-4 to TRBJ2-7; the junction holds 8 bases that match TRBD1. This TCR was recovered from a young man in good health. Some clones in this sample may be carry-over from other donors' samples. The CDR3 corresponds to CASSLGSRGLVNEQYF. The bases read TGTGCCAGCAGCTTGGGGTCCAGGGGGCTAGTCAACGAGCAGTACTTC.